This T cell receptor (beta chain) was captured in a study of CD8 T cells in acute hepatitis C reinfection. Study conclusions and caveats: One of thirteen outcome-independent public clonotypes used V04-02/J02-02.

Germline V gene lookup returns CDR1 WSHSY and CDR2 SAAADI. The CDR3 runs 15 residues. J gave up 4 bases and V 6 bases, and 10 bases lay outside the gene matches. Time point noted: naive CD8 control sorted from an acute-time-point sample. Sequenced by immunoSEQ multiplex PCR; TCRdb stores in-frame clones only, minus some. The sample includes tens of thousands of clones, around 85% of them seen just once. A word on this clone: The antigen remains unidentified.

V gene TRBV10-2 combines with J gene TRBJ2-3; 7 bases agree with TRBD2. The source is a young woman who spontaneously cleared hepatitis C infection. Material: naive CD8+ T cells from PBMCs. CDR3 sequence (DNA): TGCGCCAGCAGCCCCCCGCGGGAGTATGCAGATACGCAGTATTTT. Amino acid sequence: CASSPPREYADTQYF.